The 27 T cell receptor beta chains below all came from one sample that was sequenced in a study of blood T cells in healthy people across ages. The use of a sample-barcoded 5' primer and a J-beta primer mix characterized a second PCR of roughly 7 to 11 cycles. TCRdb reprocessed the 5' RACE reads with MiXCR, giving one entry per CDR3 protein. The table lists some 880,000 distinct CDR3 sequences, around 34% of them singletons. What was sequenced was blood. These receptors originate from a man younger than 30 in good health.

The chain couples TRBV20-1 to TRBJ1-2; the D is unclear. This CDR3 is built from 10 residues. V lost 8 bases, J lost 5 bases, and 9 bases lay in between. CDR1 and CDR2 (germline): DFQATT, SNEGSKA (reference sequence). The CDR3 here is CSLPIYGYTF. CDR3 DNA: TGCAGTCTCCCTATATATGGCTACACCTTC.

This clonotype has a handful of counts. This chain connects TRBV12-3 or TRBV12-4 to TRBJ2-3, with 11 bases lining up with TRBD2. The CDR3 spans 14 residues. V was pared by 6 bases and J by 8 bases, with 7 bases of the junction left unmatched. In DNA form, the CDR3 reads TGTGCCAGCAGACGGGGACTAGCGGCGCCTACGCAGTATTTT. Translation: CASRRGLAAPTQYF.

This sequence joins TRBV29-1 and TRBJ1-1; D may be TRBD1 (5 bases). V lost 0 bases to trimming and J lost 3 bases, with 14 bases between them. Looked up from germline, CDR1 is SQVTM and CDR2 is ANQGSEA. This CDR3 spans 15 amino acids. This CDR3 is CSVEEGRRMDTEAFF. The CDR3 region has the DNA TGCAGCGTTGAAGAGGGACGGCGAATGGACACTGAAGCTTTCTTT.

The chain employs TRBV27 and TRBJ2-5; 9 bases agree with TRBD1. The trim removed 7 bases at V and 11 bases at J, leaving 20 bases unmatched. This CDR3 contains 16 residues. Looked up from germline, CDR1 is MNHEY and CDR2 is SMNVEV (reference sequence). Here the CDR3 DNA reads TGTGCCAGCAACCGAGCCGGGACAGGGTTTTTGAATGAGCAGTACTTC. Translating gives CASNRAGTGFLNEQYF.

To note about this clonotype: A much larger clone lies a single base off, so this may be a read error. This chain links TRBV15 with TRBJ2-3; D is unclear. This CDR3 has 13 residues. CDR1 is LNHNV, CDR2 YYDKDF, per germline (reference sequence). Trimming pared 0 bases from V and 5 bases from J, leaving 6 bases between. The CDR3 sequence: CATSRDVEDTQYF. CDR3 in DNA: TGTGCCACCAGCAGAGATGTGGAAGATACGCAGTATTTT.

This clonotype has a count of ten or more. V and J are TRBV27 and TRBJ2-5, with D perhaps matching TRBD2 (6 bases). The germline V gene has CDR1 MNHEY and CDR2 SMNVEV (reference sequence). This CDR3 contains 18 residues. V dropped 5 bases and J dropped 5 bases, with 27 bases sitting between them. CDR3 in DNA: TGTGCCAGCAGTCCCCTTTTTTCTACTAGCTCGGTGTCGGAGACCCAGTACTTC. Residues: CASSPLFSTSSVSETQYF.

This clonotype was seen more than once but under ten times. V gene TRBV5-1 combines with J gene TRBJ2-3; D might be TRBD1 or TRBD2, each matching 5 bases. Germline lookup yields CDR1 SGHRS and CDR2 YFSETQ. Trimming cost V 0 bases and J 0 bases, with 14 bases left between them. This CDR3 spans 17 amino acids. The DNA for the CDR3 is TGCGCCAGCAGCTTGGTCCGGGACGCCTTTAGCACAGATACGCAGTATTTT. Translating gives CASSLVRDAFSTDTQYF.

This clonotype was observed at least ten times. The CDR3 protein is CASSPVRGKRDEQYF. The DNA for the CDR3 is TGTGCCAGCAGCCCAGTTAGAGGCAAGAGGGACGAGCAGTACTTC. The chain carries TRBV11-2 and TRBJ2-7; TRBD2 is a possible D gene (5 bases). Germline V CDR1 and CDR2: SGHAT, FQNNGV. CDR3 length: 15 residues. V shed 5 bases and J shed 5 bases, with 19 bases lying between them. Together with reference TRBV11-2 and TRBJ2-7, the CDR3 gives the full variable domain: EAGVAQSPRYKIIEKRQSVAFWCNPISGHATLYWYQQILGQGPKLLIQFQNNGVVDDSQLPKDRFSAERLKGVDSTLKIQPAKLEDSAVYLCASSPVRGKRDEQYFGPGTRLTVT.

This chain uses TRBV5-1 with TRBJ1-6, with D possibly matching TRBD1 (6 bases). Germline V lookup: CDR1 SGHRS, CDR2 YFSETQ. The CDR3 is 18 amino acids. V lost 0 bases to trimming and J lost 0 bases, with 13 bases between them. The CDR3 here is CASSLVYRDPSYNSPLHF. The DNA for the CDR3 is TGCGCCAGCAGCTTGGTTTACAGGGATCCCTCCTATAATTCACCCCTCCACTTT.

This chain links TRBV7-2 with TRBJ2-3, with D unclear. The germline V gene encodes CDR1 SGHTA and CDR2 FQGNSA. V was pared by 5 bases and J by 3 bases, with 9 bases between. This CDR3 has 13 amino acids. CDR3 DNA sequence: TGTGCCAGCAGCAAAGAGGTGACAGATACGCAGTATTTT. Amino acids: CASSKEVTDTQYF.

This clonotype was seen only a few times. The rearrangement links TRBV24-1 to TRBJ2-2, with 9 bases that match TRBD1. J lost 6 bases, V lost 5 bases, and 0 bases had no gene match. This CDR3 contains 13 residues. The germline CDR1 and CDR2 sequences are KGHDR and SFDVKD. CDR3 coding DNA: TGTGCCACCAGTGGACAGGGGGCCGGGGAGCTGTTTTTT. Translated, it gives CATSGQGAGELFF.

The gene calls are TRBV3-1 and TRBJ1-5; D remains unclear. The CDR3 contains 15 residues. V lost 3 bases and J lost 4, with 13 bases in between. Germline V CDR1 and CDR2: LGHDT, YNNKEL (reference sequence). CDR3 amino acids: CASSQFPDLNQPQHF. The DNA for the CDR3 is TGTGCCAGCAGCCAGTTCCCGGACCTTAATCAGCCCCAGCATTTT.

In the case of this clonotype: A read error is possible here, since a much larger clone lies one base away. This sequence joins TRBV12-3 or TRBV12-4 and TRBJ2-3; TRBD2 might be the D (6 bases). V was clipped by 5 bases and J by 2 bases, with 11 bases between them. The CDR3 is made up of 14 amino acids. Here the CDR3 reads CASSVPGVTDTQYF. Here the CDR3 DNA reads TGTGCCAGCAGTGTCCCGGGGGTCACAGATACGCAGTATTTT.

Here the CDR3 DNA reads TGCAGTGCTAGGCCCCTAGCGGGGGCTAGCACAGATACGCAGTATTTT. Amino acids: CSARPLAGASTDTQYF. V is TRBV20-1 and J is TRBJ2-3, with 10 bases lining up with TRBD2. This CDR3 is 16 amino acids long. Germline V gives CDR1 DFQATT, CDR2 SNEGSKA (reference sequence). The trim removed 3 bases at V and 0 bases at J, leaving 6 bases unmatched.

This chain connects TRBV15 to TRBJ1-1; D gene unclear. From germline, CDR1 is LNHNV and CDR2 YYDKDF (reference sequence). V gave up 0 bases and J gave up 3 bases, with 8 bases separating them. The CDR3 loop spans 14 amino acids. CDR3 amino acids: CATSRDRADTEAFF. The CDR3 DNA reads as TGTGCCACCAGCAGAGATCGGGCGGACACTGAAGCTTTCTTT.

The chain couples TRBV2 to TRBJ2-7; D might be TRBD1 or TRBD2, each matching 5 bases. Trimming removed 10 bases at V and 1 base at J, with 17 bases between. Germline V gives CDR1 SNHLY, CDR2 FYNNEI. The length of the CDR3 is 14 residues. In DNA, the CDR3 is TGTGCCAACAATCCTAGGGGAGTTTCCTACGAGCAGTACTTC. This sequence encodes CANNPRGVSYEQYF.

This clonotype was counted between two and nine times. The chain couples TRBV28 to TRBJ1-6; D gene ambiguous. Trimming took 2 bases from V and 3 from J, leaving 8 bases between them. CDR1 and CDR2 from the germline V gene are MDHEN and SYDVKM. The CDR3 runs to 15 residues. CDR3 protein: CASSLAPNYNSPLHF. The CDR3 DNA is TGTGCCAGCAGTTTAGCGCCTAACTATAATTCACCCCTCCACTTT.

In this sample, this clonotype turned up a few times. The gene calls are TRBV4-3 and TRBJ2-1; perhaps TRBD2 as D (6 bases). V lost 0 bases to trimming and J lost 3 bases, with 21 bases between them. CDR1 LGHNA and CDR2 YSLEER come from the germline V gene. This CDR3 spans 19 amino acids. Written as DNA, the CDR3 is TGCGCCAGCAGCCAAGAGCAGACTAGTTACTCTTTAGGCTACAATGAGCAGTTCTTC. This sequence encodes CASSQEQTSYSLGYNEQFF.

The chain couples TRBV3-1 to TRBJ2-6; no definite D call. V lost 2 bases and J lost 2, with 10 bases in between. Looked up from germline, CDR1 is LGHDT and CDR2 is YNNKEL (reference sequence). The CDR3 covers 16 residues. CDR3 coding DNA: TGTGCCAGCAGCCAAAAGGTGCGAGCTGGGGCCAACGTCCTGACTTTC. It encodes CASSQKVRAGANVLTF.

In DNA form, the CDR3 reads TGTGCCAGCAGAGAATGGGACAGTACCTCCTACGAGCAGTACTTC. Protein product: CASREWDSTSYEQYF. The chain is built from TRBV7-2 and TRBJ2-7; 7 bases agree with TRBD1. V gave up 6 bases and J gave up 0 bases; unmatched junction bases: 8. The CDR3 is 15 residues long. CDR1 SGHTA and CDR2 FQGNSA come from the germline V gene.

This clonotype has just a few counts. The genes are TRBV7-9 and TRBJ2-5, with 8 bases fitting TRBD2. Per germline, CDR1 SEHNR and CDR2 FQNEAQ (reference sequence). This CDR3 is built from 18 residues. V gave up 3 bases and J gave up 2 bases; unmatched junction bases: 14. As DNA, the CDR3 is TGTGCCAGCAGCTTCGACCTAGCGGGCACTAACCTTCAAGAGACCCAGTACTTC. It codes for CASSFDLAGTNLQETQYF.

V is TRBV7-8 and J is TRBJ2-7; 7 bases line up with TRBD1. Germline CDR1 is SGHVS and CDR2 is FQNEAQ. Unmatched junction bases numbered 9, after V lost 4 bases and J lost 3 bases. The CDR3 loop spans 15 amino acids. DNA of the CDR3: TGTGCCAGCAGCTCATTGGGACAGCACGTCTACGAGCAGTACTTC. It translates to CASSSLGQHVYEQYF.

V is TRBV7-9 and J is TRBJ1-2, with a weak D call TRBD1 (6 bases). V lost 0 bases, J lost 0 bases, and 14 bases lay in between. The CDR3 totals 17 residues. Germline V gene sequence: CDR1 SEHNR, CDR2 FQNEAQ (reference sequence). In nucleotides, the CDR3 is TGTGCCAGCAGCTTAGCCCCGACAGGCTCTTCTAACTATGGCTACACCTTC. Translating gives CASSLAPTGSSNYGYTF. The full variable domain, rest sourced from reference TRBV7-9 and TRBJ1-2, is DTGVSQNPRHKITKRGQNVTFRCDPISEHNRLYWYRQTLGQGPEFLTYFQNEAQLEKSRLLSDRFSAERPKGSFSTLEIQRTEQGDSAMYLCASSLAPTGSSNYGYTFGSGTRLTVV.

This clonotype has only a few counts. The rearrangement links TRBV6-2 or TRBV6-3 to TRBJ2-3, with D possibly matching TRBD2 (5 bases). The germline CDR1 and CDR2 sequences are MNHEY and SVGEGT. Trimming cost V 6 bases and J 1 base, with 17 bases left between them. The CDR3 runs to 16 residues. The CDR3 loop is CASSLPMKRRTDTQYF. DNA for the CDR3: TGTGCCAGCAGCCTCCCAATGAAGCGGCGCACAGATACGCAGTATTTT.

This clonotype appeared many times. In DNA, the CDR3 is TGTGCCAGCAGTCCCGCGGGGGCAAACAATGAGCAGTTCTTC. It yields the protein CASSPAGANNEQFF. V gene TRBV12-3 or TRBV12-4 combines with J gene TRBJ2-1; weak D call: TRBD2 (7 bases). This CDR3 is built from 14 residues. V was cut by 5 bases and J by 5 bases, with 13 bases left in between.

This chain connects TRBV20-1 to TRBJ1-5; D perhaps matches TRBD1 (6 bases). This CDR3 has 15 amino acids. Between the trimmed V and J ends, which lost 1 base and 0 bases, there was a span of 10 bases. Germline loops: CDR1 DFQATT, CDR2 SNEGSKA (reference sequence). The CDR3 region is CSARGRGNSNQPQHF. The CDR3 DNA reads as TGCAGTGCTAGAGGCAGGGGAAATAGCAATCAGCCCCAGCATTTT.

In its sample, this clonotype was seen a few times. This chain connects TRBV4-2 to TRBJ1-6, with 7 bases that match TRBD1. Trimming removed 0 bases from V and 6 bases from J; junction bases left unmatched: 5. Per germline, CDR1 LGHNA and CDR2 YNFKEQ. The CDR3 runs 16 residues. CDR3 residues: CASSQDHPGGNSPLHF. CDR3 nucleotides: TGTGCCAGCAGCCAAGACCATCCAGGGGGTAATTCACCCCTCCACTTT.